This T cell receptor (beta chain) was sequenced during a study of T-cell memory formation after mild COVID-19. TCRdb reanalysed the 5' RACE reads using MiXCR and keeps one entry per CDR3 protein. The sample holds hundreds of thousands of distinct CDR3 sequences, less than 25% seen once. Trimming stripped 0 bases from V and 0 bases from J, with 17 bases between. Germline assignment: CDR1 SGHRS and CDR2 YFSETQ. There are 18 residues in the CDR3. Input material: PBMCs or a T cell subset sorted from them (not recorded which). This TCR was recovered from an adult woman who had mild COVID-19 (a few samples of this study predate the infection). Cell type and time point are not known. The chain combines TRBV5-1 with TRBJ2-3; perhaps TRBD1 as D (5 bases). CDR3 sequence: CASSLDGLQAYSTDTQYF. Here the CDR3 DNA reads TGCGCCAGCAGCTTGGATGGCTTACAGGCGTATAGCACAGATACGCAGTATTTT. Full variable domain (outside the CDR3, taken from reference TRBV5-1 and TRBJ2-3): KAGVTQTPRYLIKTRGQQVTLSCSPISGHRSVSWYQQTPGQGLQFLFEYFSETQRNKGNFPGRFSGRQFSNSRSEMNVSTLELGDSALYLCASSLDGLQAYSTDTQYFGPGTRLTVL.